What follows is one T cell receptor beta chain and its context. V trimming: 0 bases; J trimming: 3 bases; junction bases outside the gene matches: 8. This CDR3 has 18 residues. Germline V CDR1 and CDR2: MNHGY, SAAAGT. The sample belongs to a study of blood T cell repertoires in COVID-19. Study information: The United States, Italy and Spain were the sources of the acute and convalescent COVID-19 samples. Sources were T cells, B-cell-depleted T cells, or PBMCs; the material itself was cDNA or gDNA.

Original processing notes: Reference gene primer amplification yielded estimated nucleated cell counts. Assay used: immunoSEQ multiplex PCR; TCRdb lists only in-frame clones, some missing. V and J calls and clone size are as listed in that table; D and trimming were resolved from the DNA. The sample records about 140,000 clones, approximately 86% being singletons. The chain links TRBV6-8 to TRBJ1-4, with 9 bases matching TRBD1. The source material was peripheral blood. This clonotype originated in a human donor in a cohort sampled during active COVID-19. CDR3 bases: TGTGCCAGCAGTTACTCCGGGACAGGGCAAAAAGCTAATGAAAAACTGTTTTTT. This encodes CASSYSGTGQKANEKLFF.